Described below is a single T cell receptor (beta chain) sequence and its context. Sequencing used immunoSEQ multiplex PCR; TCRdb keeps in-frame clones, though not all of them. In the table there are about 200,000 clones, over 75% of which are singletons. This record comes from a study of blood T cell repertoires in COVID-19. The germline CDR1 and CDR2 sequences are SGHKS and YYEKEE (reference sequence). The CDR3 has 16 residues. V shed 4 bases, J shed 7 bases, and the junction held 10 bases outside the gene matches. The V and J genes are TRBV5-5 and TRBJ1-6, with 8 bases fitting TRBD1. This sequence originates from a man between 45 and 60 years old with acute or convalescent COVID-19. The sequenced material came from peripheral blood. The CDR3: CASSPTSDRGNSPLHF. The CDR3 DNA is TGTGCCAGCAGCCCCACCTCTGACAGGGGAAATTCACCCCTCCACTTT. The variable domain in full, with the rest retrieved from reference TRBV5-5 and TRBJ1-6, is DAGVTQSPTHLIKTRGQQVTLRCSPISGHKSVSWYQQVLGQGPQFIFQYYEKEERGRGNFPDRFSARQFPNYSSELNVNALLLGDSALYLCASSPTSDRGNSPLHFGNGTRLTVT.